This entry concerns a single T cell receptor (beta chain). Original analysis: From reference gene primer amplification, estimates of nucleated cell counts were derived. Method: immunoSEQ multiplex PCR; TCRdb's copy keeps in-frame clones and lacks some. The V and J calls and clone size come from that table; D and trimming were worked out from the DNA. Of over 250,000 clones listed, nearly 90% were seen once; the top ten hold around 0.78%. These data originate in a study of blood T cell repertoires in COVID-19. About the study: Researchers got acute and convalescent COVID-19 samples from the United States, Italy and Spain. T cells, B-cell-depleted T cells, or PBMCs supplied cDNA or gDNA.

The length of the CDR3 is 15 residues. Germline-derived CDR1 and CDR2 are MGHRA and YSYEKL. The V end was cut by 2 bases, the J end by 1 base, with 11 bases between. V is TRBV4-1 and J is TRBJ2-5, with D hard to call. The sample comprised peripheral blood. The clonotype originates from a woman aged 30 to 39 with acute or convalescent COVID-19. This chain's CDR3 is CASSQPDTSQETQYF. The CDR3 DNA follows: TGCGCCAGCAGCCAACCAGACACCTCCCAAGAGACCCAGTACTTC.